A single sample gave rise to the 14 T cell receptor beta chains below, sequenced in a study of T cell repertoires and Cas9 in healthy adults. Measured with immunoSEQ multiplex PCR; TCRdb has only the in-frame clones, and not every one. The sample has around 23,000 clones; 85% to 95% are singletons. Sequencing used CD4+ effector T cells (CD127+, CD25-, CD137-, CD154-) from PBMCs; culture status not recorded. These receptors were collected from a human donor in good health.

This clone was seen only once. The chain recombines TRBV19 with TRBJ1-6; D is possibly TRBD1 (5 bases). CDR1 is LNHDA and CDR2 is SQIVND in the germline V gene (reference sequence). The CDR3 runs to 16 residues. The V end lost 3 bases, the J end lost 8 bases, and 17 bases lay between the germline ends. CDR3 protein: CASSMGQAYADSPLHF. In DNA form, the CDR3 reads TGTGCCAGTAGTATGGGGCAGGCCTATGCCGATTCACCCCTCCACTTT. The entire variable domain, with the rest obtained from reference TRBV19 and TRBJ1-6, is as follows: DGGITQSPKYLFRKEGQNVTLSCEQNLNHDAMYWYRQDPGQGLRLIYYSQIVNDFQKGDIAEGYSVSREKKESFPLTVTSAQKNPTAFYLCASSMGQAYADSPLHFGNGTRLTVT.

The chain employs TRBV27 and TRBJ1-2; no clear D. The CDR3 extends over 15 amino acids. Germline V gene lookup returns CDR1 MNHEY and CDR2 SMNVEV (reference sequence). Trimming removed 6 bases at V and 3 bases at J, with 17 bases between. CDR3 residues: CASSSWEGSDYGYTF. Written as DNA, the CDR3 is TGTGCCAGCAGCTCCTGGGAGGGTAGCGACTATGGCTACACCTTC.

The CDR3 DNA sequence: TGTGCCAGCAGCCAAGATACGGGAGCCGGGGGAGAGACCCAGTACTTC. Protein sequence: CASSQDTGAGGETQYF. This chain uses TRBV4-2 with TRBJ2-5; D is perhaps TRBD2 (6 bases). The germline V and J ends were trimmed by 0 bases and 4 bases, with 15 bases remaining between them. Germline CDR1 and CDR2: LGHNA and YNFKEQ. The CDR3 is made up of 16 amino acids.

The chain uses TRBV7-2 and TRBJ2-3; 8 bases are a match to TRBD1. The germline V gene has CDR1 SGHTA and CDR2 FQGNSA. The CDR3 totals 13 residues. V trimming: 8 bases; J trimming: 4 bases; junction bases outside the gene matches: 5. Written as DNA, the CDR3 is TGTGCCAGCCGACAGGGGAACGCAGATACGCAGTATTTT. As protein: CASRQGNADTQYF. Full variable domain (outside the CDR3, taken from reference TRBV7-2 and TRBJ2-3): GAGVSQSPSNKVTEKGKDVELRCDPISGHTALYWYRQSLGQGLEFLIYFQGNSAPDKSGLPSDRFSAERTGGSVSTLTIQRTQQEDSAVYLCASRQGNADTQYFGPGTRLTVL.

This chain links TRBV19 with TRBJ2-3, with D maybe TRBD2 (6 bases). The CDR3 contains 13 residues. The germline V gene encodes CDR1 LNHDA and CDR2 SQIVND (reference sequence). V dropped 3 bases and J dropped 4 bases, with 8 bases sitting between them. CDR3 in amino acids: CASSMGGPDTQYF. CDR3 nucleotide sequence: TGTGCCAGTAGTATGGGAGGCCCAGATACGCAGTATTTT.

This clone was counted a single time. The chain uses TRBV27 and TRBJ2-5; 13 nucleotides align to TRBD2. With 3 bases clipped from V and 4 bases from J, the junction kept 2 bases outside the gene matches. Germline V gene sequence: CDR1 MNHEY, CDR2 SMNVEV (reference sequence). CDR3 length: 15 amino acids. CDR3 loop: CASSFTSGRAETQYF. The CDR3 nucleotides are TGTGCCAGCAGTTTCACTAGCGGGAGGGCAGAGACCCAGTACTTC.

This clone showed up just once. The genes are TRBV27 and TRBJ1-5; 7 positions match TRBD1. In germline, CDR1 is MNHEY, CDR2 SMNVEV (reference sequence). The V and J ends lost 5 bases and 5 bases, in that order; junction bases with no gene match: 6. The CDR3 spans 14 residues. CDR3: CASSKEGADQPQHF. CDR3 nucleotide sequence: TGTGCCAGCAGTAAGGAGGGGGCGGATCAGCCCCAGCATTTT.

The V call is TRBV11-2, the J call TRBJ2-1, with TRBD2 matching over 8 bases. The germline V gene encodes CDR1 SGHAT and CDR2 FQNNGV. J was trimmed by 10 bases and V by 3 bases; bases with no gene match: 8. This CDR3 comprises 14 residues. The CDR3 bases are TGTGCCAGCAGCTTGCGGACTAGCATCGGGGAGCAGTTCTTC. Translating gives CASSLRTSIGEQFF.

The chain couples TRBV7-6 to TRBJ2-1; 11 positions match TRBD2. J was trimmed by 7 bases and V by 2 bases; bases with no gene match: 13. In germline, CDR1 is SGHVS, CDR2 FNYEAQ. The length of the CDR3 is 18 residues. In DNA, the CDR3 is TGTGCCAGCAGCTTACCGGGTTTTAGCGGGAGGGCCGGGAATGAGCAGTTCTTC. It codes for CASSLPGFSGRAGNEQFF.

This clone was counted once. V usage is TRBV6-5 and J usage is TRBJ2-5; tentative D call: TRBD2 (5 bases). V was pared by 6 bases and J by 2 bases, with 13 bases between. The CDR3 sequence is 14 residues long. The germline V gene has CDR1 MNHEY and CDR2 SVGAGI. The CDR3 protein is CASRTNRDQETQYF. The CDR3 bases are TGTGCCAGCAGAACCAACCGGGATCAAGAGACCCAGTACTTC.

V and J are TRBV11-2 and TRBJ2-3, with D uncertain. The CDR3 has 16 residues. Per germline, CDR1 SGHAT and CDR2 FQNNGV. Trimming removed 0 bases at V and 2 bases at J, with 12 bases between. CDR3 region: CASSLDLAILTDTQYF. CDR3 bases: TGTGCCAGCAGCTTAGACCTCGCGATACTCACAGATACGCAGTATTTT.

The chain employs TRBV7-2 and TRBJ2-3; D remains ambiguous. Trimming shortened V by 0 bases and J by 3 bases, and 7 bases separated the two germline ends. There are 14 residues in the CDR3. Germline V lookup: CDR1 SGHTA, CDR2 FQGNSA. The DNA of the CDR3 is TGTGCCAGCAGCTTAGCACGGCAGACAGATACGCAGTATTTT. Translating gives CASSLARQTDTQYF.

This sequence joins TRBV7-2 and TRBJ1-2; D not certain. Germline loops: CDR1 SGHTA, CDR2 FQGNSA. Trimming pared 1 base from V and 8 bases from J, leaving 11 bases between. The CDR3 is made up of 13 amino acids. CDR3 sequence reads: CASSLVATGGYTF. The CDR3 DNA reads TGTGCCAGCAGCTTAGTTGCCACTGGGGGCTACACCTTC.

The J gene is TRBJ2-1, the V gene TRBV14; weak D call: TRBD1 (5 bases). The CDR3 covers 16 residues. Germline CDR1 is SGHDN and CDR2 is FVKESK. V lost 4 bases, J lost 8 bases, and 21 bases lay in between. Here the CDR3 reads CASSLMSGGRAHEQFF. In DNA, the CDR3 is TGTGCCAGCAGCCTTATGTCAGGCGGCAGGGCACATGAGCAGTTCTTC.